This TCR beta chain was obtained from a study of T cells in localized non-small cell lung cancer. Assay: immunoSEQ multiplex PCR; the TCRdb copy retains only in-frame clones and omits some. The sample carries about 20,000 clones, 80% to 90% recorded once. As to this clone: Its target is unknown.

Overall study results and limits: Turning up in adjacent lung were a median approximately 58 of the top 100 tumor clones. Because sequencing included only one region (of the tumor), heterogeneity remains possible. T cell clonality was highest in uninvolved adjacent lung, above tumor.

With V trimmed by 3 bases and J by 6 bases, 6 bases remained unmatched. Per germline, CDR1 SQVTM and CDR2 ANQGSEA. The CDR3 is 14 amino acids. The V gene is TRBV29-1, the J gene TRBJ1-4, with 8 bases lining up with TRBD1. The input for sequencing was PBMCs, taken before any cancer treatment. The sequence was collected from a man aged 35 to 69 with stage II squamous cell lung carcinoma. CDR3 sequence (DNA): TGCAGCGTTGACACAGGGGGGGTTTATGAAAAACTGTTTTTT. It is translated as CSVDTGGVYEKLFF.